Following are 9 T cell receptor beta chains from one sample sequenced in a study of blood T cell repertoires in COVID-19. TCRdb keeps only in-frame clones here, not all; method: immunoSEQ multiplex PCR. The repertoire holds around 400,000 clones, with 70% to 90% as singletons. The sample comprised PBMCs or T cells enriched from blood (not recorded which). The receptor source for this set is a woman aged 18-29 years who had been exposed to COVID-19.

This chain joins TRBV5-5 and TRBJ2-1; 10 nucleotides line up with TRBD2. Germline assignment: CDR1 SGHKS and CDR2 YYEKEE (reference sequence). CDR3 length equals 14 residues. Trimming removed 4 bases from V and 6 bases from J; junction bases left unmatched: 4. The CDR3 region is CASSPRTSGNEQFF. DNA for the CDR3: TGTGCCAGCAGCCCTCGGACTAGCGGCAATGAGCAGTTCTTC.

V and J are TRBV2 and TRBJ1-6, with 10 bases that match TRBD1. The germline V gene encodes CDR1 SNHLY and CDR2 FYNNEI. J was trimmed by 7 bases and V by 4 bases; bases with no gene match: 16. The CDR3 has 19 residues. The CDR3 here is CASSGVPGQGWGINSPLHF. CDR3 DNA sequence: TGTGCCAGCAGTGGGGTCCCGGGACAGGGGTGGGGAATCAATTCACCCCTCCACTTT.

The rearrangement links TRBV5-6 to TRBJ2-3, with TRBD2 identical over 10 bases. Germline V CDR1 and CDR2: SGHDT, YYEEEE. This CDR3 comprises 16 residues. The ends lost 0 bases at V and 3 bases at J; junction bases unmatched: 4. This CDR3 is CASSLGSSGSTDTQYF. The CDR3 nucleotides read TGTGCCAGCAGCTTGGGGTCTAGCGGGAGTACAGATACGCAGTATTTT.

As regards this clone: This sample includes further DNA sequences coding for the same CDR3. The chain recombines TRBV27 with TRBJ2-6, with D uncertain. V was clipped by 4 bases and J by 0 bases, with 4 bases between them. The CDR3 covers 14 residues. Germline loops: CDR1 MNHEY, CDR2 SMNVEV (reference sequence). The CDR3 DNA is TGTGCCAGCAGTTCGAGCTCTGGGGCCAACGTCCTGACTTTC. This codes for CASSSSSGANVLTF.

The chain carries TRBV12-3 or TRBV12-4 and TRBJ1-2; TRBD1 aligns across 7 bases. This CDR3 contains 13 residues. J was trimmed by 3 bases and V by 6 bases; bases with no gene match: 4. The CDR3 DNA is TGTGCCAGCAGCAACGACAGGGACTATGGCTACACCTTC. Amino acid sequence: CASSNDRDYGYTF.

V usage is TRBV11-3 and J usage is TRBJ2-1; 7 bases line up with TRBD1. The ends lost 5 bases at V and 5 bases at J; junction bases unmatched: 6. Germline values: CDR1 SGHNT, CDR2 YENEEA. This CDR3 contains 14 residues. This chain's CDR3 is CASSVRGTDNEQFF. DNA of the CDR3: TGTGCCAGCAGCGTACGAGGGACAGACAATGAGCAGTTCTTC.

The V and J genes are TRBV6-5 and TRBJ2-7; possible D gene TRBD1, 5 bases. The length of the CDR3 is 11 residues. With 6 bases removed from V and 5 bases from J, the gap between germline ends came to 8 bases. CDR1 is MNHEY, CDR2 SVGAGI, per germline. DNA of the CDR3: TGTGCCAGCAGACTCAGGGACGAGCAGTACTTC. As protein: CASRLRDEQYF.

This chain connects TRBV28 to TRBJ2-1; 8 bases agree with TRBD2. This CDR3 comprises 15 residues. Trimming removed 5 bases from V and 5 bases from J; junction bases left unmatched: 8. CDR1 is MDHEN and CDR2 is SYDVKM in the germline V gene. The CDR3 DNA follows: TGTGCCAGCAGTATCCACACTAGCGGTAACAATGAGCAGTTCTTC. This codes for CASSIHTSGNNEQFF.

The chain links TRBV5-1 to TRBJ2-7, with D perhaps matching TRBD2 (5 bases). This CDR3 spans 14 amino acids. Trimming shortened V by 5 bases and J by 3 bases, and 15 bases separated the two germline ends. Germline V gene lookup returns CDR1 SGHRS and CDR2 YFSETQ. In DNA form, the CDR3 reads TGCGCCAGCAGGGGGTACGGGGAGTTCTACGAGCAGTACTTC. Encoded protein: CASRGYGEFYEQYF.